Below are 16 T cell receptor beta chains sequenced from a single sample in a study of metastatic and nonmetastatic thyroid tumors. Using MiXCR, TCRdb re-called clones from the PCR reads. The sample contains approximately 15,000 clones, about 22% of which appear only once. Ahead of thyroid surgery, no patient had received treatment of any kind. Material: adjacent normal tissue. All receptors derive from a female donor with papillary thyroid cancer or a benign thyroid nodule (not recorded which). Some clones in this sample may be carry-over from other donors' samples.

This CDR3 is CASSQEIGGTGNSPLHF. The CDR3, as DNA: TGTGCCAGCAGCCAAGAAATTGGAGGGACCGGGAATTCACCCCTCCACTTT. The chain carries TRBV14 and TRBJ1-6; maybe TRBD1 (5 bases). The germline V and J ends were trimmed by 0 bases and 7 bases, with 16 bases remaining between them. The length of the CDR3 is 17 residues. CDR1 is SGHDN and CDR2 is FVKESK in the germline V gene.

The chain combines TRBV20-1 with TRBJ2-7; D is undetermined. Trimming removed 1 base from V and 2 bases from J, with 9 bases in between. Germline V gene data show CDR1 as DFQATT and CDR2 as SNEGSKA (reference sequence). The CDR3 has 13 residues. CDR3 residues: CSARATGTYEQYF. The DNA for the CDR3 is TGCAGTGCTAGAGCCACTGGGACCTACGAGCAGTACTTC.

The rearrangement joins TRBV7-9 to TRBJ1-2; D gene ambiguous. Germline V gene sequence: CDR1 SEHNR, CDR2 FQNEAQ (reference sequence). The CDR3 is 13 residues long. Trimming removed 1 base from V and 5 bases from J, with 8 bases in between. This CDR3 reads CASSLDGVYGYTF. The CDR3 DNA follows: TGTGCCAGCAGCTTAGACGGAGTATATGGCTACACCTTC.

The sample holds a few counts of this clone. A junction end diverges from the germline sequence, so it may reflect a read error. Other nucleotide sequences in the sample specify the same CDR3. This chain uses TRBV12-5 with TRBJ1-6, with 10 bases matching TRBD1. CDR1 and CDR2 from the germline V gene are LGHNT and FRNRAP. CDR3 size: 13 residues. The CDR3, as DNA: TGCGCTAGTAGACAGGGGGCCAACCCACCCCTCCACTTT. It specifies CASRQGANPPLHF. Combining the CDR3 with reference TRBV12-5 and TRBJ1-6 gives the whole variable domain DARVTQTPRHKVTEMGQEVTMRCQPILGHNTVFWYRQTMMQGLELLAYFRNRAPLDDSGMPKDRFSAEMPDATLATLKIQPSEPRDSAVYFCASRQGANPPLHFGNGTRLTVT.

This clone was seen a few times. The chain joins TRBV24-1 to TRBJ2-3, with 10 bases lining up with TRBD1. Per the germline V gene, CDR1 is KGHDR and CDR2 is SFDVKD. V was pared by 3 bases and J by 2 bases, with 4 bases of the junction left unmatched. This CDR3 contains 16 residues. Here the CDR3 reads CATSDGQGGVTDTQYF. The CDR3 DNA reads as TGTGCCACCAGTGATGGACAGGGGGGGGTCACAGATACGCAGTATTTT.

The chain recombines TRBV20-1 with TRBJ1-1; D not certain. The germline gives CDR1 DFQATT, CDR2 SNEGSKA (reference sequence). V lost 3 bases and J 3 bases, leaving 11 bases between the germline ends. There are 13 residues in the CDR3. In nucleotides, the CDR3 is TGCAGTGCTAGTCTCCTGTGGGACACTGAAGCTTTCTTT. Translating it yields CSASLLWDTEAFF.

The J gene is TRBJ2-7, the V gene TRBV19; 8 positions agree with TRBD1. From germline, CDR1 is LNHDA and CDR2 SQIVND (reference sequence). There are 14 residues in the CDR3. Trimming at V came to 8 bases and at J to 2 bases, leaving 8 bases not matched to a gene. This CDR3 is CASRGTGSTYEQYF. The CDR3 nucleotides read TGTGCCAGTCGCGGGACAGGCTCGACCTACGAGCAGTACTTC.

This chain joins TRBV19 and TRBJ1-6, with a weak D call TRBD1 (5 bases). V gave up 5 bases and J gave up 7 bases, with 12 bases separating them. There are 14 residues in the CDR3. Per germline, CDR1 LNHDA and CDR2 SQIVND (reference sequence). The CDR3 DNA is TGTGCCAGTAGTTATCTCCAGGGAAATTCACCCCTCCACTTT. Translated: CASSYLQGNSPLHF.

The chain recombines TRBV11-3 with TRBJ1-1; D is possibly TRBD1 (6 bases). Trimming pared 1 base from V and 0 bases from J, leaving 9 bases between. CDR1 and CDR2 from the germline V gene are SGHNT and YENEEA. The length of the CDR3 is 15 residues. The CDR3 loop reads CASSLGQALNTEAFF. The CDR3 DNA is TGTGCCAGCAGCTTAGGACAGGCCCTGAACACTGAAGCTTTCTTT.

V and J are TRBV12-5 and TRBJ1-2; weak D call: TRBD1 (5 bases). Trimming shortened V by 0 bases and J by 5 bases, and 10 bases separated the two germline ends. Germline V lookup: CDR1 LGHNT, CDR2 FRNRAP. The CDR3 sequence is 14 residues long. The CDR3 bases are TGTGCTAGTGGTTTGGTACCAGGACAATATGGCTACACCTTC. Translated, it gives CASGLVPGQYGYTF.

For this clone: One end of the junction varies from germline; a read error may be responsible. The CDR3 here is CASTLREGWRTGGLFF. DNA for the CDR3: TGTGCCAGCACTCTCAGGGAGGGCTGGAGGACCGGGGGGCTGTTTTTT. This rearrangement joins TRBV6-5 to TRBJ2-2; TRBD2 aligns across 7 bases. The germline V gene encodes CDR1 MNHEY and CDR2 SVGAGI. The CDR3 has 16 residues.

The table lists this clone with a few counts. This chain joins TRBV4-1 and TRBJ2-1, with no clear D. CDR3 size: 14 residues. Germline V gives CDR1 MGHRA, CDR2 YSYEKL. The germline V and J ends were trimmed by 4 bases and 0 bases, with 7 bases remaining between them. The CDR3 nucleotides read TGCGCCAGCAGCCCTACGAGCTCCTACAATGAGCAGTTCTTC. Translation gives CASSPTSSYNEQFF.

The V and J genes are TRBV5-1 and TRBJ2-2, with TRBD1 identical over 12 bases. This CDR3 is built from 16 residues. Trimming took 3 bases from V and 5 from J; bases not matched to a gene: 5. The germline gives CDR1 SGHRS, CDR2 YFSETQ. The CDR3 spells CASSSGQGAPTGELFF. The CDR3 DNA reads TGCGCCAGCAGCTCGGGACAGGGGGCGCCAACCGGGGAGCTGTTTTTT.

A few counts support this clone. J is TRBJ2-3 and V is TRBV20-1; 9 bases match TRBD1. In germline, CDR1 is DFQATT, CDR2 SNEGSKA (reference sequence). The length of the CDR3 is 14 residues. V lost 5 bases to trimming and J lost 4 bases; unmatched junction nucleotides: 7. The DNA of the CDR3 is TGCAGTGCTGGGGACAGGGATGTCGCAGATACGCAGTATTTT. Residues: CSAGDRDVADTQYF.

J is TRBJ1-5 and V is TRBV6-1; D may be TRBD1 (6 bases). The CDR3 contains 16 residues. The V end lost 5 bases, the J end lost 0 bases, and 14 bases lay between the germline ends. Germline V gene data show CDR1 as MNHNS and CDR2 as SASEGT. CDR3 nucleotide sequence: TGTGCCAGCAGTCCGACAGGCCAATATAGCAATCAGCCCCAGCATTTT. Encoded protein: CASSPTGQYSNQPQHF.

This clone was detected a few times. V gene TRBV20-1 combines with J gene TRBJ1-2; unclear D gene. Germline CDR1 and CDR2: DFQATT and SNEGSKA (reference sequence). CDR3 length: 12 residues. Trimming left V 3 bases short and J 3 bases short, with 8 bases between. The chain's CDR3 is CSASHGDYGYTF. Here the CDR3 DNA reads TGCAGTGCTAGTCACGGGGACTATGGCTACACCTTC.